This T cell receptor beta chain was obtained from a study of blood T cell repertoires in COVID-19. Study in general: Sources were T cells, B-cell-depleted T cells, or PBMCs; the material itself was cDNA or gDNA.

Original data processing: Amplification of reference gene primers was used by the study to estimate nucleated cell counts. Data came from immunoSEQ multiplex PCR; TCRdb stores just in-frame clones and leaves some out. D and trimming come from the DNA, and the V and J calls and clone size come from that table. The data show 100,000 to 150,000 clones, around 83% seen once. Seattle cases were enrolled at active infection and followed longitudinally. J gave up 7 bases and V 4 bases, and 1 base lay outside the gene matches. The CDR3 length is 11 residues. CDR1 and CDR2 (germline): SGDLS, YYNGEE. The chain couples TRBV9 to TRBJ2-5, with 7 bases aligning to TRBD1. Sequencing used peripheral blood. This TCR came from a woman of 80 years or more with COVID-19, enrolled during active disease. CDR3 loop: CASSPGGTQYF. CDR3 nucleotide sequence: TGTGCCAGCAGCCCAGGGGGGACCCAGTACTTC.